The T cell receptor (beta chain) under discussion was sequenced for a study of T cells after yellow fever vaccination. Findings and caveats of the study: Contaminants from the bulk population, in the form of abundant clonotypes, could be found in FACS-sorted repertoires.

MiXCR, applied by TCRdb to the 5' RACE reads, yields one record per CDR3 protein. The sample contains 100,000 to 150,000 distinct CDR3 sequences, over 8% of which appear only once. This CDR3 comprises 18 residues. Between the trimmed V and J ends, which lost 2 bases and 4 bases, there was a span of 21 bases. Germline CDR1 reads MGHRA; CDR2 reads YSYEKL. This clonotype was detected many times. Its cognate antigen is unknown. The chain couples TRBV4-1 to TRBJ2-1, with unresolved D. This sequence was found in a man younger than 35 who received the YFV17D yellow fever vaccine. The input for sequencing was CD8+ T cells sorted from PBMCs, taken on the day of the yellow fever booster vaccination. The CDR3 bases are TGCGCCAGCAGCCAACCGGTCGTCACCGAATCCTTGTACAATGAGCAGTTCTTC. Protein: CASSQPVVTESLYNEQFF.